A selection of T cell receptor beta chains follows, all from one sample in a study of CD8 T cell repertoires and HIV-1 epitope variants. Antigens of these TCRs are unknown. Assay used: immunoSEQ multiplex PCR; TCRdb lists only in-frame clones, some missing. This sample carries about 5,000 clones, roughly 60% of them seen once, and the ten largest clones take about 40%. Sequencing input: cultured CD8+ T cells derived from PBMCs. These receptors all stem from a male donor with HIV. Each CDR3 is given with its conserved first and last residue. A D gene is named only where the DNA matches it firmly. Some rows have no size entry. The others give once, few or many, or a class for an expanded clone.

j_gene | d_gene | abundance | v_gene | CDR3nt | CDR3aa
TRBJ1-1 | TRBD1 | - | TRBV7-8 | TGTGCCAGCACCAACCGAAATAGGGGGCTTAAAACTGAAGCTTTCTTT | CASTNRNRGLKTEAFF
TRBJ2-1 | TRBD2 | - | TRBV27 | TGTGCCAGCAGTCTTCAGGCGGGGGGGAATGAGCAGTTCTTC | CASSLQAGGNEQFF
TRBJ1-6 | - | - | TRBV10-2 | TGCGCCAGCAGTGAGGGGTCACCCCTCCACTTT | CASSEGSPLHF
TRBJ1-3 | - | - | TRBV28 | TGTGCCAGCAGCGGGAAGACCTCTGGAAACACCATATATTTT | CASSGKTSGNTIYF
TRBJ2-1 | - | - | TRBV10-2 | TGCGCCAGCAGCGTGACGGGGCCCTCCTACAATGAGCAGTTCTTC | CASSVTGPSYNEQFF
TRBJ2-5 | TRBD1 | - | TRBV10-3 | TGTGCCATCAGTGACCCCGGACAGGGGGCCGGGGAGACCCAGTACTTC | CAISDPGQGAGETQYF
TRBJ1-2 | TRBD1 | - | TRBV4-3 | TGCGCCAGCAGCCAAGATACAGGGGGAGACTATGGCTACACCTTC | CASSQDTGGDYGYTF
TRBJ2-1 | - | - | TRBV19 | TGTGCCAGTACGGCCGGAGCCTACAATGAGCAGTTCTTC | CASTAGAYNEQFF
TRBJ2-7 | - | - | TRBV5-8 | TGTGCCAGCAGTTCACAGAGCCCCAGCTCCTACGAGCAGTACTTC | CASSSQSPSSYEQYF
TRBJ2-7 | - | - | TRBV10-1 | TGCGCCAGCAGTGAGTCGAGGGACTACGAGCAGTACTTC | CASSESRDYEQYF
TRBJ1-1 | TRBD1 | - | TRBV7-9 | TGTGCCAGCAGCTTACAGGGGGGAAACACTGAAGCTTTCTTT | CASSLQGGNTEAFF
TRBJ2-7 | TRBD1 | - | TRBV6-5 | TGTGCCAGCAGCCTGACAGGGTCATTTACCTACGAGCAGTACTTC | CASSLTGSFTYEQYF
TRBJ2-1 | - | - | TRBV28 | TGTGCCAGCAGTTTAAACATCAATGAGCAGTTCTTC | CASSLNINEQFF
TRBJ1-5 | - | - | TRBV28 | TGTGCCAGCAGTTCACAGGGTAGCAATCAGCCCCAGCATTTT | CASSSQGSNQPQHF
TRBJ2-3 | TRBD1 | - | TRBV18 | TGTGCCAGCTCAGACAGGGGGCGGGGCACAGATACGCAGTATTTT | CASSDRGRGTDTQYF
TRBJ2-7 | TRBD2 | - | TRBV6-5 | TGTGCCAGCAGCCCGGGGGGGGGCGAGCAGTACTTC | CASSPGGGEQYF
TRBJ1-4 | - | few | TRBV5-4 | TGTGCCAGCAGCGACCCGACCCTGGAGATCCAAAAACTGTTTTTT | CASSDPTLEIQKLFF
TRBJ1-5 | - | - | TRBV2 | TGTGCCAGCAGTGAAATGGGGGCAGTTTATAGCAATCAGCCCCAGCATTTT | CASSEMGAVYSNQPQHF
TRBJ1-1 | - | - | TRBV27 | TGTGCCAGCAGTTTATACAGGAACACTGAAGCTTTCTTT | CASSLYRNTEAFF
TRBJ1-4 | TRBD1 | - | TRBV4-3 | TGCGCCAGCAGCCAGGCAGGGGGCGCCGAGGAAAAACTGTTTTTT | CASSQAGGAEEKLFF
TRBJ1-1 | - | - | TRBV28 | TGTGCCAGCAGCGCACTACAGGAGAACACTGAAGCTTTCTTT | CASSALQENTEAFF
TRBJ1-1 | - | - | TRBV7-2 | TGTGCCAGCAGCCCCGCGGGGGTTGGCACTGAAGCTTTCTTT | CASSPAGVGTEAFF
TRBJ1-5 | TRBD1 | - | TRBV4-1 | TGCGCCAGCAGCCACAGTGCGACAGGGGTCAATCAGCCCCAGCATTTT | CASSHSATGVNQPQHF
TRBJ2-1 | - | - | TRBV5-6 | TGTGCCAGCAGCCGACGTATAGCTTGGGGGAACAATGAGCAGTTCTTC | CASSRRIAWGNNEQFF
TRBJ1-1 | - | - | TRBV2 | TGTGCCAGCAGTGTCCCTTGGGACGGGACTGAAGCTTTCTTT | CASSVPWDGTEAFF
TRBJ1-1 | - | - | TRBV18 | TGTGCCAGCTCACCCCCGGCCGGCAACACTGAAGCTTTCTTT | CASSPPAGNTEAFF
TRBJ2-3 | TRBD2 | few | TRBV7-6 | TGTGCCAGCAGCTTAGCGCGGGCTAGCGGGACGAGCACAGATACGCAGTATTTT | CASSLARASGTSTDTQYF
TRBJ1-1 | - | - | TRBV4-1 | TGCGCCAGCAGCCAATCGGGTGGGGTCACTGAAGCTTTCTTT | CASSQSGGVTEAFF
TRBJ2-1 | TRBD2 | - | TRBV18 | TGTGCCAGCTCACCACTCGAGACTAGCGGGAGGGCCTACAATGAGCAGTTCTTC | CASSPLETSGRAYNEQFF
TRBJ2-7 | - | - | TRBV19 | TGTGCCAGTAGTATAAGAGGGGGACCTTCCTACGAGCAGTACTTC | CASSIRGGPSYEQYF
TRBJ1-2 | TRBD1 | - | TRBV28 | TGTGCCAGCAGTTCTTTGATCGGGACAGGGGAGCACTATGGCTACACCTTC | CASSSLIGTGEHYGYTF
TRBJ2-7 | TRBD1 | - | TRBV7-9 | TGTGCCAGCAGCCACCCGGGACAGGGGAGCGAGCAGTACTTC | CASSHPGQGSEQYF
TRBJ1-4 | - | - | TRBV5-5 | TGTGCCAGCAGCCGCACACGCTTGTCTAATGAAAAACTGTTTTTT | CASSRTRLSNEKLFF
TRBJ2-7 | TRBD1 | - | TRBV5-1 | TGCGCCAGCAGCTTGGAGACAGGGCGGAACTACGAGCAGTACTTC | CASSLETGRNYEQYF
TRBJ1-1 | - | few | TRBV7-6 | TGTGCCAGCAGCTTAGCAGGGGCAGGGTTTGAAGCTTTCTTT | CASSLAGAGFEAFF
TRBJ1-2 | - | - | TRBV18 | TGTGCCAGCTCACCCTCTGCAGTACCTGGCTATGGCTACACCTTC | CASSPSAVPGYGYTF
TRBJ2-7 | TRBD2 | - | TRBV13 | TGTGCCAGCAGCGTAGGTACGGGAGGTCTCTTCTACGAGCAGTACTTC | CASSVGTGGLFYEQYF
TRBJ2-3 | TRBD1 | few | TRBV11-2 | TGTGCCAGCAGCCCGGGACAGGGGTCGACAGATACGCAGTATTTT | CASSPGQGSTDTQYF
TRBJ2-7 | - | - | TRBV27 | TGTGCCAGCAGTTATGGGGCCGAGCAGTACTTC | CASSYGAEQYF
TRBJ1-1 | - | few | TRBV27 | TGTGCCAGCAGTCCTGGGGGGACTGAAGCTTTCTTT | CASSPGGTEAFF
TRBJ2-1 | TRBD2 | - | TRBV6-5 | TGTGCCACCAAATTCGGGACTAGCGGGGACAATGAGCAGTTCTTC | CATKFGTSGDNEQFF
TRBJ1-5 | TRBD1 | - | TRBV19 | TGTGCCAGTAGTGATGACAGGGACGATCAGCCCCAGCATTTT | CASSDDRDDQPQHF
TRBJ1-1 | - | - | TRBV9 | TGTGCCAGCAGCGTAGGGCCCGCAGGCCATCCCGGGAGGACTGAAGCTTTCTTT | CASSVGPAGHPGRTEAFF
TRBJ1-1 | - | - | TRBV10-3 | TGTGCCATCAGTGTGGTACTAGGCACTGAAGCTTTCTTT | CAISVVLGTEAFF
TRBJ2-2 | - | - | TRBV6-1 | TGTGCCAGCAGTGAAGATCGACTCTCGAACACCGGGGAGCTGTTTTTT | CASSEDRLSNTGELFF
TRBJ1-6 | - | - | TRBV9 | TGTGCCAGCAGCGGGGACTATCAACCCCTCCACTTT | CASSGDYQPLHF
TRBJ2-7 | TRBD2 | - | TRBV6-5 | TGTGCCAGCAGCCTAGGGAGGGTGGGCTACGAGCAGTACTTC | CASSLGRVGYEQYF
TRBJ2-1 | - | few | TRBV11-2 | TGTGCCAGCAGCCCGACGGGGAATGAGCAGTTCTTC | CASSPTGNEQFF
TRBJ2-7 | - | - | TRBV27 | TGTGCCAGCAGTTTATCGGAGGGGACTGTATCCTACGAGCAGTACTTC | CASSLSEGTVSYEQYF
TRBJ2-7 | - | - | TRBV6-6 | TGTGCCAGCAGTTACTCGGGTGTAGACGAGCAGTACTTC | CASSYSGVDEQYF
TRBJ2-1 | - | - | TRBV7-8 | TGTGCCAGCAGCTTAATGGGTAGCTCCTACAATGAGCAGTTCTTC | CASSLMGSSYNEQFF
TRBJ2-3 | TRBD1 | - | TRBV9 | TGTGCCAGCAGCGAGGACAGGGTGGGAGATACGCAGTATTTT | CASSEDRVGDTQYF
TRBJ2-2 | - | - | TRBV19 | TGTGCCAGTAGTTTGTGGGAGGTTAGCACCGGGGAGCTGTTTTTT | CASSLWEVSTGELFF
TRBJ2-7 | TRBD1 | few | TRBV27 | TGTGCCAGCAGCGAACCCCCCGGGACAGAGCGATACTTC | CASSEPPGTERYF
TRBJ1-4 | TRBD1 | - | TRBV11-2 | TGTGCCAGCAGCTTAGGGACAGGGGGGGAAAAACTGTTTTTT | CASSLGTGGEKLFF